This TCR beta chain came from a study of siplizumab effects on memory and regulatory T cells (dated by TCRdb to about 2019). Background for the entire study: The study looked at the effect of siplizumab, an anti-CD2 antibody, on alloreactive T-cell subsets in allogeneic mixed lymphocyte reactions made from human PBMCs. Study-level results and caveats: Greater diversity appeared to be present in unstimulated naive T cells than in memory T cells, and a substantial contribution to the alloresponse seemed to be made by naive cells. Because sequences below about 10^-5 frequency were poorly captured, only a minor fraction of alloreactive clones could be mapped to unstimulated subsets. In reactions with siplizumab, an average of around 70% of mappable alloreactive CD4+ clones were Treg-derived, compared with around 30% in control reactions. Siplizumab significantly lowered the cumulative frequency of alloreactive sequences that could be traced to unstimulated CD4+ memory T cells. Whether proliferating Tregs from siplizumab cultures actually had suppressive function was not functionally confirmed. For roughly 75-97% of proliferating CD4+ or CD8+ clones, no naive or memory phenotype could be assigned.

TCRbeta CDR3 sequencing was performed on sorted unstimulated T cells and on proliferating T cells recovered from mixed lymphocyte reactions. Fresh whole blood from about eleven HLA-typed healthy donors served as the source for isolating PBMCs. To map where alloreactive clones came from, CD4+ non-regulatory T cells in the unstimulated state were FACS-sorted. Concerning this clone itself: This receptor's antigen is unknown. It has no much larger one-base neighbor in the sample; base qualities were not kept.

Library prep was done by the immunoSEQ multiplex PCR assay. Around 10^5 TCR templates per sample were assayed by the deep sequencing platform. Genomic DNA extracted from sorted T cells was used for TCRbeta CDR3 sequencing. The paper's processing steps were these. The R programming language was used for the clonal analysis of the TCRbeta CDR3 data. Unstimulated samples were compared with post-reaction CFSE-low samples to define alloreactive CD4+ and CD8+ clones. By matching sequences to the repertoires of sorted unstimulated Treg and non-Treg cells, each alloreactive CD4+ clone was assigned a regulatory or non-regulatory origin. Not all clones reach the TCRdb copy of this immuneACCESS table, which keeps in-frame sequences only. Checked studies attribute under half of the gap to unresolved V genes and leave the rest unexplained. From that table come the V and J calls and clone size; the DNA was used to work out D and trimming. The sample table records 95,000 to 100,000 clones; about 90% of these occur just once. Approximately 12% of the sample comes from the top ten.

Deletion took 4 bases off V and 9 bases off J, with a span of 22 bases between the germline ends. The germline V gene yields MDHEN for CDR1 and SYDVKM for CDR2. The CDR3 measures 16 amino acids from cysteine to phenylalanine. The entry retains the CDR3 DNA only, 48 bases that are in frame from base 1. The chain couples TRBV28 to TRBJ2-1, with the D gene possibly TRBD1 or TRBD2, each one fitting 6 bases. The TCR was taken from a human donor in good health. The sequencing sample was made of non-Treg CD4+ T cells sorted from blood. This specimen's cell subset or site label, interpreted: FACS-sorted unstimulated CD4+ non-regulatory T cells. At the DNA level, the sequence is TGTGCCAGCAGTTCGCCTGGCGGAGTGGGGGGCGGTGAGCAGTTCTTC. It encodes CASSSPGGVGGGEQFF.